The 20 T cell receptor beta chains reported below all come from one sample, sequenced in a study of shared T cell receptors in the human thymus. Repertoires were generated with immunoSEQ multiplex PCR, while TCRdb's copy carries only in-frame clones and drops some. The data show just under 550,000 clones, roughly 74% seen once. Separately, the same data were catalogued under a study of human thymus T cells.

Source material: thymocytes. The source of these receptors is a boy younger than two with a congenital heart defect.

The chain links TRBV5-6 to TRBJ2-7, with a tentative D call TRBD1 (5 bases). Germline V gene data show CDR1 as SGHDT and CDR2 as YYEEEE. The CDR3 is 14 residues long. Trimming shortened V by 5 bases and J by 0 bases, and 12 bases separated the two germline ends. The DNA for the CDR3 is TGTGCCAGCAGACTCAGGGCGGACTCCTACGAGCAGTACTTC. Amino acid sequence: CASRLRADSYEQYF.

The gene calls are TRBV4-1 and TRBJ2-3; TRBD1 agrees at 8 bases. Germline CDR1 reads MGHRA; CDR2 reads YSYEKL. The CDR3 runs to 22 residues. V lost 2 bases, J lost 0 bases, and 22 bases stayed unmatched. The CDR3 sequence is CASSQTHDRGFMAGPSTDTQYF. As DNA, the CDR3 is TGCGCCAGCAGCCAAACACACGACAGGGGATTCATGGCTGGCCCTAGCACAGATACGCAGTATTTT.

This chain links TRBV28 with TRBJ2-5; weak D call: TRBD2 (6 bases). Germline V gene sequence: CDR1 MDHEN, CDR2 SYDVKM. V was cut by 5 bases and J by 1 base, with 14 bases left in between. This CDR3 is 15 amino acids long. CDR3: CASSTTGGVQETQYF. The DNA for the CDR3 is TGTGCCAGCAGTACGACTGGCGGGGTCCAAGAGACCCAGTACTTC.

J is TRBJ2-7 and V is TRBV5-4; TRBD2 might be the D (6 bases). CDR1 is SGHNT and CDR2 is YYREEE in the germline V gene (reference sequence). This CDR3 comprises 17 residues. V lost 2 bases and J lost 0, with 18 bases in between. This chain's CDR3 is CASSLTSRDGSSYEQYF. The CDR3 coding sequence is TGTGCCAGCAGCTTAACTAGCCGGGACGGGAGCTCCTACGAGCAGTACTTC. Full variable domain (remainder filled in from reference TRBV5-4 and TRBJ2-7): ETGVTQSPTHLIKTRGQQVTLRCSSQSGHNTVSWYQQALGQGPQFIFQYYREEENGRGNFPPRFSGLQFPNYSSELNVNALELDDSALYLCASSLTSRDGSSYEQYFGPGTRLTVT.

V and J are TRBV13 and TRBJ2-3; 11 positions match TRBD1. This CDR3 is built from 17 residues. The germline CDR1 and CDR2 sequences are PRHDT and FYEKMQ (reference sequence). The V segment lost 1 base and the J segment 3 bases; nucleotides outside the gene matches: 6. CDR3 in amino acids: CASSLDGRDRGTDTQYF. The DNA of the CDR3 is TGTGCCAGCAGCTTAGACGGGCGGGACAGGGGGACAGATACGCAGTATTTT.

The rearrangement uses TRBV18 and TRBJ1-2; D might be TRBD1 (5 bases). The CDR3 contains 15 residues. Germline V gene data show CDR1 as KGHSH and CDR2 as LQKENI. Trimming stripped 2 bases from V and 3 bases from J, with 13 bases between. CDR3 sequence reads: CASSPSQGYYYGYTF. The CDR3 nucleotides are TGTGCCAGCTCACCAAGCCAGGGCTACTACTATGGCTACACCTTC.

This chain connects TRBV9 to TRBJ1-5; unclear D gene. Trimming shortened V by 0 bases and J by 0 bases, and 7 bases separated the two germline ends. The CDR3 is 15 amino acids. From germline, CDR1 is SGDLS and CDR2 YYNGEE. The CDR3 nucleotides read TGTGCCAGCAGCGTAGTTCAACATAGCAATCAGCCCCAGCATTTT. This encodes CASSVVQHSNQPQHF.

The gene calls are TRBV4-2 and TRBJ2-3; the match to TRBD1 covers 10 bases. This CDR3 has 17 residues. The ends lost 6 bases at V and 1 base at J; junction bases unmatched: 10. Germline V CDR1 and CDR2: LGHNA, YNFKEQ. The CDR3 region is CASSQNRDRGGTDTQYF. The CDR3 DNA follows: TGTGCCAGCAGTCAAAACCGGGACAGGGGCGGCACAGATACGCAGTATTTT.

J is TRBJ1-4 and V is TRBV4-3; D remains ambiguous. The V gene lost 1 base and the J gene lost 0 bases, with 9 bases spanning the gap. The CDR3 has 16 residues. The germline V gene has CDR1 LGHNA and CDR2 YSLEER. Here the CDR3 reads CASSQVAGPTNEKLFF. CDR3 bases: TGCGCCAGCAGCCAAGTGGCAGGTCCAACTAATGAAAAACTGTTTTTT.

The chain has TRBV7-2 and TRBJ1-5; D uncertain. The germline CDR1 and CDR2 sequences are SGHTA and FQGNSA. The CDR3 is 16 amino acids. Trimming shortened V by 1 base and J by 0 bases, and 10 bases separated the two germline ends. The CDR3 region is CASSLGRGGSNQPQHF. For the CDR3, the DNA is TGTGCCAGCAGCTTAGGACGGGGAGGTAGCAATCAGCCCCAGCATTTT.

As concerns this clone: This CDR3 is missing its conserved last phenylalanine or tryptophan, likely due to a read error. The DNA is omitted, as the CDR3 cannot be located on it reliably, and the CDR3 follows TCRdb's listing. The V call is TRBV18, the J call TRBJ2-3; the tabulated D call, TRBD2, remains unverified against the DNA. Including both end residues, the CDR3 is 12 amino acids long. Germline CDR1 reads KGHSH; CDR2 reads LQKENI. CDR3 protein: CASSPVTSGSFV.

This chain connects TRBV14 to TRBJ2-5; 8 nucleotides agree with TRBD2. V shed 4 bases, J shed 2 bases, and the junction held 6 bases outside the gene matches. The length of the CDR3 is 15 residues. The germline CDR1 and CDR2 sequences are SGHDN and FVKESK. The CDR3 DNA reads as TGTGCCAGCAGCCCCGGACTAGCAAGGCAAGAGACCCAGTACTTC. This codes for CASSPGLARQETQYF.

V usage is TRBV6-5 and J usage is TRBJ2-1, with 7 positions matching TRBD2. The length of the CDR3 is 16 residues. Germline V gene lookup returns CDR1 MNHEY and CDR2 SVGAGI. J was trimmed by 9 bases and V by 2 bases; bases with no gene match: 13. CDR3 residues: CASSYEGLAGGSEQFF. The CDR3 region has the DNA TGTGCCAGCAGTTACGAGGGACTGGCCGGGGGGAGTGAGCAGTTCTTC.

The chain combines TRBV27 with TRBJ2-5; tentative D call: TRBD1 (8 bases). Between the trimmed V and J ends, which lost 5 bases and 5 bases, there was a span of 15 bases. The CDR3 length is 14 residues. Looked up from germline, CDR1 is MNHEY and CDR2 is SMNVEV (reference sequence). CDR3 loop: CASSPQGGRETQYF. The CDR3 coding sequence is TGTGCCAGCAGTCCACAGGGGGGGCGGGAGACCCAGTACTTC.

The V call is TRBV27, the J call TRBJ2-7, with D perhaps matching TRBD2 (6 bases). The ends were cut back, 1 base at V and 0 bases at J, with 10 bases in the middle. The V gene's germline CDR1 is MNHEY and CDR2 SMNVEV (reference sequence). The CDR3 is 15 amino acids. CDR3 sequence reads: CASSLFVTSSYEQYF. In DNA form, the CDR3 reads TGTGCCAGCAGTTTATTTGTGACTAGCTCCTACGAGCAGTACTTC.

The chain recombines TRBV19 with TRBJ1-5, with 8 bases fitting TRBD1. J lost 0 bases, V lost 2 bases, and 3 bases had no gene match. The CDR3 has 16 amino acids. Germline values: CDR1 LNHDA, CDR2 SQIVND (reference sequence). The CDR3 reads CASSISTGGSNQPQHF. CDR3 sequence (DNA): TGTGCCAGTAGTATAAGCACAGGGGGTAGCAATCAGCCCCAGCATTTT.

The chain recombines TRBV6-1 with TRBJ2-6; 8 bases line up with TRBD1. CDR3 size: 15 residues. The germline CDR1 and CDR2 sequences are MNHNS and SASEGT. The J segment lost 0 bases and the V segment lost 10 bases, leaving 5 bases of the junction unmatched. This CDR3 is CAIGQGNSGANVLTF. The CDR3 bases are TGTGCCATCGGACAGGGTAACTCTGGGGCCAACGTCCTGACTTTC.

This sequence joins TRBV5-1 and TRBJ2-1, with 13 bases that match TRBD2. Germline lookup yields CDR1 SGHRS and CDR2 YFSETQ. With V trimmed by 0 bases and J by 2 bases, 2 bases remained unmatched. The CDR3 runs 17 residues. The CDR3 region is CASSLDGTSGTYNEQFF. CDR3 bases: TGCGCCAGCAGCTTGGATGGGACTAGCGGGACCTACAATGAGCAGTTCTTC.

The CDR3 sequence is CASSLDRRSRTDTQYF. The CDR3 bases are TGTGCCAGCAGCCTAGACAGGCGTTCCCGCACAGATACGCAGTATTTT. The rearrangement joins TRBV7-9 to TRBJ2-3, with a weak D call TRBD1 (6 bases). Trimming took off 5 bases at V and 1 base at J, with 16 bases between the two ends. This CDR3 spans 16 amino acids. Germline values: CDR1 SEHNR, CDR2 FQNEAQ (reference sequence). The whole variable domain, filled in from reference TRBV7-9 and TRBJ2-3, reads DTGVSQNPRHKITKRGQNVTFRCDPISEHNRLYWYRQTLGQGPEFLTYFQNEAQLEKSRLLSDRFSAERPKGSFSTLEIQRTEQGDSAMYLCASSLDRRSRTDTQYFGPGTRLTVL.

The chain recombines TRBV29-1 with TRBJ2-1; 8 bases line up with TRBD2. The junction had 11 bases not matched to a gene; V was cut back by 3 bases and J by 4 bases. Germline V CDR1 and CDR2: SQVTM, ANQGSEA. The CDR3 spans 16 residues. DNA for the CDR3: TGCAGCGTTGACCTGCCCAGCGGGAGCCATTACAATGAGCAGTTCTTC. This sequence encodes CSVDLPSGSHYNEQFF.